One sample yielded the 31 T cell receptor beta chains listed below, sequenced in a study of T cells in Graves' hyperthyroidism and ophthalmopathy. Amplification yielded TCR beta CDR3 regions, with RNA transcripts as the source. HTBI primers were used for first-round RT-PCR of the TCR CDR3. MiXCR, applied by TCRdb to the multiplex PCR reads, yields one record per CDR3 protein. The sample shows around 700,000 distinct CDR3 sequences, over 15% of them seen only once. Sequencing was done on a sample of blood. The source of these receptors is a woman aged 45-65 years with Graves' hyperthyroidism that later progressed to Graves' ophthalmopathy.

The chain has TRBV3-1 and TRBJ2-5, with TRBD2 matching 8 bases. The V gene end was trimmed by 4 bases and the J gene end by 5 bases; junction bases not matched to a gene: 12. The CDR3 is 16 amino acids. Germline values: CDR1 LGHDT, CDR2 YNNKEL (reference sequence). CDR3 in DNA: TGTGCCAGCAGCCTGAGGACCGGGACTAGTATTGAGACCCAGTACTTC. This codes for CASSLRTGTSIETQYF.

About this clonotype itself: This may stem from a read error, because a much larger clone lies one nucleotide away. The rearrangement links TRBV30 to TRBJ1-2, with a tentative D call TRBD1 (6 bases). The CDR3 is made up of 13 amino acids. Between the trimmed V and J ends, which lost 0 bases and 10 bases, there was a span of 15 bases. Germline assignment: CDR1 GTSNPN and CDR2 SVGIG (reference sequence). CDR3 nucleotides: TGTGCCTGGAGTGTTGGCAGGGGTACGGACTACACCTTC. Translating it yields CAWSVGRGTDYTF. Full variable domain (remainder filled in from reference TRBV30 and TRBJ1-2): SQTIHQWPATLVQPVGSPLSLECTVEGTSNPNLYWYRQAAGRGLQLLFYSVGIGQISSEVPQNLSASRPQDRQFILSSKKLLLSDSGFYLCAWSVGRGTDYTFGSGTRLTVV.

There are a few counts of this clonotype. The rearrangement joins TRBV7-2 to TRBJ1-5, with TRBD1 matching over 7 bases. V trimming: 1 base; J trimming: 0 bases; junction bases outside the gene matches: 9. The CDR3 runs 18 residues. Per the germline V gene, CDR1 is SGHTA and CDR2 is FQGNSA. The CDR3 loop reads CASSLGRDRFYSNQPQHF. DNA for the CDR3: TGTGCCAGCAGCTTAGGAAGGGACAGATTTTATAGCAATCAGCCCCAGCATTTT.

The chain is built from TRBV6-1 and TRBJ1-5; 9 bases are shared with TRBD1. Germline loops: CDR1 MNHNS, CDR2 SASEGT. CDR3 length: 15 residues. J gave up 6 bases and V 3 bases, and 6 bases lay outside the gene matches. This CDR3 is CASSDLGQGSQPQHF. CDR3 DNA: TGTGCCAGCAGTGACCTCGGACAGGGGAGTCAGCCCCAGCATTTT.

This clonotype was recorded at least ten times. The rearrangement joins TRBV12-3 or TRBV12-4 to TRBJ1-1; 10 bases align to TRBD1. J lost 1 base, V lost 7 bases, and 3 bases had no gene match. The CDR3 contains 14 residues. In DNA, the CDR3 is TGTGCCAGCACCCGGGACAGGGGGAACACTGAAGCTTTCTTT. Protein sequence: CASTRDRGNTEAFF.

This clonotype was seen repeatedly, ten times or more. This sequence joins TRBV7-3 and TRBJ2-3, with 8 bases lining up with TRBD1. Germline V gives CDR1 SGHTA, CDR2 FQGTGA. Trimming removed 6 bases from V and 0 bases from J; junction bases left unmatched: 5. There are 15 residues in the CDR3. The CDR3 sequence is CASSRQGKSTDTQYF. CDR3 nucleotide sequence: TGTGCCAGCAGTCGACAGGGGAAGAGCACAGATACGCAGTATTTT.

There are many counts of this clonotype. The rearrangement joins TRBV30 to TRBJ2-1; 10 bases are a match to TRBD2. This CDR3 is 15 amino acids long. The germline gives CDR1 GTSNPN, CDR2 SVGIG (reference sequence). Trimming removed 2 bases from V and 6 bases from J; junction bases left unmatched: 7. CDR3 in DNA: TGTGCCTGGAGTCCGAGGACTAGCGGCCGCAATGAGCAGTTCTTC. It codes for CAWSPRTSGRNEQFF.

This clonotype occurred many times. This sequence joins TRBV7-9 and TRBJ1-6; no clear D gene. CDR1 is SEHNR, CDR2 FQNEAQ, per germline (reference sequence). This CDR3 is built from 13 residues. The V gene lost 5 bases and the J gene lost 10 bases, with 12 bases spanning the gap. CDR3 sequence (DNA): TGTGCCAGCAGCGTCGGTTTTTACTCACCCCTCCACTTT. It translates to CASSVGFYSPLHF.

This clonotype was recorded a few times. The chain combines TRBV6-2 or TRBV6-3 with TRBJ2-7; D might be TRBD1 (6 bases). CDR1 and CDR2 (germline): MNHEY, SVGEGT. The V end was cut by 7 bases, the J end by 3 bases, with 16 bases between. The CDR3 runs to 14 residues. The CDR3 coding sequence is TGTGCCAGCATGAAGGGGGATCCGAACTACGAGCAGTACTTC. It translates to CASMKGDPNYEQYF.

This clonotype came up many times. The chain recombines TRBV10-3 with TRBJ2-5; no firm D call. The CDR3 loop spans 13 amino acids. Looked up from germline, CDR1 is ENHRY and CDR2 is SYGVKD. The V end was cut by 5 bases, the J end by 7 bases, with 14 bases between. CDR3 residues: CAISPDGDGTQYF. Here the CDR3 DNA reads TGTGCCATCAGTCCTGACGGCGATGGGACCCAGTACTTC.

The chain is built from TRBV27 and TRBJ2-3; TRBD1 matches at 8 bases. The germline V gene has CDR1 MNHEY and CDR2 SMNVEV (reference sequence). CDR3 length: 17 amino acids. The V segment lost 6 bases and the J segment 2 bases; nucleotides outside the gene matches: 13. DNA of the CDR3: TGTGCCAGCAGAATTTGGGCGGACAGGGAAGACACAGATACGCAGTATTTT. It codes for CASRIWADREDTDTQYF.

The V call is TRBV11-1, the J call TRBJ1-1; D gene uncertain. The CDR3 runs 16 residues. Trimming removed 5 bases at V and 5 bases at J, with 21 bases between. CDR1 is SGHAT and CDR2 is FQDESV in the germline V gene (reference sequence). In nucleotides, the CDR3 is TGTGCCAGCAGCGTCGGGCGGGTAGTAAGGCGGACTGAAGCTTTCTTT. It translates to CASSVGRVVRRTEAFF.

This clonotype was observed at least ten times. The CDR3 region is CASSALAGGYNEQFF. CDR3 in DNA: TGTGCCAGCAGCGCCCTAGCGGGGGGTTACAATGAGCAGTTCTTC. The V call is TRBV11-2, the J call TRBJ2-1, with 11 bases matching TRBD2. Trimming took 5 bases from V and 4 from J; bases not matched to a gene: 4. This CDR3 is built from 15 residues. Germline V gives CDR1 SGHAT, CDR2 FQNNGV.

In the case of this clonotype: With a much larger clone just one base away, this may be a read error. This CDR3 is missing its conserved last phenylalanine or tryptophan, likely due to a read error. The genes are TRBV11-2 and TRBJ1-1; 11 bases agree with TRBD1. The CDR3 extends over 17 amino acids. With V trimmed by 3 bases and J by 0 bases, 6 bases remained unmatched. Looked up from germline, CDR1 is SGHAT and CDR2 is FQNNGV. The CDR3 loop is CASSLFGTGGMNTEAFS. CDR3 nucleotides: TGTGCCAGCAGCTTGTTCGGGACAGGGGGAATGAACACTGAAGCTTTCTCT.

This clonotype was observed a few times. The chain uses TRBV5-1 and TRBJ2-4; 9 nucleotides agree with TRBD2. The germline V gene encodes CDR1 SGHRS and CDR2 YFSETQ. J gave up 7 bases and V 4 bases, and 9 bases lay outside the gene matches. CDR3 length equals 15 residues. The chain's CDR3 is CASSGTAGGGNIQYF. The CDR3 DNA follows: TGCGCCAGCAGCGGAACAGCGGGAGGTGGTAACATTCAGTACTTC.

This clonotype was recorded a few times. The chain joins TRBV4-1 to TRBJ1-1; D is uncertain. CDR1 is MGHRA and CDR2 is YSYEKL in the germline V gene. Trimming pared 1 base from V and 5 bases from J, leaving 14 bases between. This CDR3 has 15 amino acids. The CDR3 DNA reads TGCGCCAGCAGCCAAGGTTCGGGGAGAGGAACTGAAGCTTTCTTT. This encodes CASSQGSGRGTEAFF.

V and J are TRBV25-1 and TRBJ1-4; no firm D call. V lost 1 base and J lost 2, with 11 bases in between. CDR1 is MGHDK and CDR2 is SYGVNS in the germline V gene. This CDR3 has 16 amino acids. For the CDR3, the DNA is TGTGCCAGCAGTGAATTCAAAGGAGGTACTAATGAAAAACTGTTTTTT. Translating gives CASSEFKGGTNEKLFF.

This clonotype appeared many times. This chain uses TRBV20-1 with TRBJ2-7, with D uncertain. The germline V gene has CDR1 DFQATT and CDR2 SNEGSKA (reference sequence). This CDR3 comprises 11 residues. V was shortened by 0 bases and J by 8 bases, with 8 bases between the two germline ends. The CDR3 loop is CSARDLLQQYF. CDR3 bases: TGCAGTGCTAGAGATCTCCTCCAGCAGTACTTC.

The table lists this clonotype with many counts. The rearrangement joins TRBV9 to TRBJ2-5; 7 positions match TRBD1. V lost 2 bases and J lost 2; bases outside the gene matches: 6. Looked up from germline, CDR1 is SGDLS and CDR2 is YYNGEE. This CDR3 contains 15 residues. The chain's CDR3 is CASSVRQGRQETQYF. The CDR3 DNA follows: TGTGCCAGCAGCGTGAGACAGGGCCGACAAGAGACCCAGTACTTC.

In this sample, this clonotype turned up many times. This rearrangement joins TRBV3-1 to TRBJ1-4, with D tentatively TRBD1 (5 bases). V lost 4 bases to trimming and J lost 8 bases, with 11 bases between them. CDR3 length: 13 residues. Germline CDR1 reads LGHDT; CDR2 reads YNNKEL (reference sequence). The CDR3 bases are TGTGCCAGCAGCCTAACCGGGGACGAAAAACTGTTTTTT. Protein sequence: CASSLTGDEKLFF.

The table lists this clonotype with a few counts. This sequence joins TRBV6-5 and TRBJ1-1, with D tentatively TRBD1 (5 bases). V lost 7 bases and J 2 bases, leaving 14 bases between the germline ends. The V gene's germline CDR1 is MNHEY and CDR2 SVGAGI. The CDR3 is 14 residues long. The CDR3 reads CASINGGANTEAFF. Written as DNA, the CDR3 is TGTGCCAGCATTAACGGTGGGGCCAACACTGAAGCTTTCTTT.

V is TRBV6-1 and J is TRBJ2-1; the D call may be TRBD1 or TRBD2 (5 bases each). The germline V gene encodes CDR1 MNHNS and CDR2 SASEGT. The CDR3 contains 15 residues. The germline V and J ends were trimmed by 6 bases and 4 bases, with 16 bases remaining between them. CDR3 loop: CASSRDRAGYNEQFF. CDR3 sequence (DNA): TGTGCCAGCAGCAGGGACCGGGCTGGATACAATGAGCAGTTCTTC.

This clonotype is a singleton in its sample. CDR3 nucleotide sequence: TGTGCCAGCAGTGGGAACAGCTATGGCTACACCTTC. Protein: CASSGNSYGYTF. V is TRBV25-1 and J is TRBJ1-2, with D hard to call. V was trimmed by 4 bases and J by 4 bases, leaving 7 bases between them. Germline lookup yields CDR1 MGHDK and CDR2 SYGVNS. This CDR3 is 12 amino acids long.

The rearrangement joins TRBV3-1 to TRBJ2-2, with 7 bases that match TRBD2. The CDR3 has 13 amino acids. The V gene end was trimmed by 4 bases and the J gene end by 9 bases; junction bases not matched to a gene: 5. CDR1 LGHDT and CDR2 YNNKEL come from the germline V gene (reference sequence). CDR3: CASSPRGTRELFF. The CDR3 coding sequence is TGTGCCAGCAGCCCGCGGGGGACTAGGGAGCTGTTTTTT.

This chain's CDR3 is CSVDSRALNTEAFF. The CDR3 coding sequence is TGCAGCGTTGATTCTCGGGCATTGAACACTGAAGCTTTCTTT. The J gene is TRBJ1-1, the V gene TRBV29-1; no reliable D call. V shed 3 bases and J shed 0 bases, with 11 bases lying between them. In germline, CDR1 is SQVTM, CDR2 ANQGSEA. This CDR3 is 14 amino acids long.

This clonotype was seen ten or more times. The chain couples TRBV28 to TRBJ1-6; D is unclear. Germline lookup yields CDR1 MDHEN and CDR2 SYDVKM. CDR3 length: 15 residues. Trimming removed 8 bases at V and 0 bases at J, with 11 bases between. This chain's CDR3 is CASYPGSSYNSPLHF. CDR3 DNA: TGTGCCAGCTATCCGGGCAGCTCCTATAATTCACCCCTCCACTTT.

The genes are TRBV29-1 and TRBJ1-2; D not resolved. Trimming shortened V by 2 bases and J by 4 bases, and 11 bases separated the two germline ends. The CDR3 has 13 amino acids. Germline V lookup: CDR1 SQVTM, CDR2 ANQGSEA. The CDR3 DNA follows: TGCAGCGTTGAACCCACGGAGACCTATGGCTACACCTTC. Its protein is CSVEPTETYGYTF.

The chain has TRBV20-1 and TRBJ2-5, with 13 bases matching TRBD2. CDR1 is DFQATT and CDR2 is SNEGSKA in the germline V gene (reference sequence). This CDR3 has 19 amino acids. Germline trimming cut 3 bases from V and 5 bases from J; bases unmatched to any gene: 18. CDR3 loop: CSASLEFFLLAGGRETQYF. As DNA, the CDR3 is TGCAGTGCTAGCCTCGAGTTTTTCTTACTAGCGGGGGGGCGTGAGACCCAGTACTTC.

There are many counts of this clonotype. The rearrangement links TRBV20-1 to TRBJ1-2; D gene uncertain. This CDR3 is 12 amino acids long. Trimming cost V 5 bases and J 7 bases, with 14 bases left between them. Germline V gene data show CDR1 as DFQATT and CDR2 as SNEGSKA (reference sequence). This CDR3 reads CSADLGPSGYTF. Here the CDR3 DNA reads TGCAGTGCTGATTTAGGGCCTAGTGGCTACACCTTC.

This clonotype was seen a few times. The chain couples TRBV4-2 to TRBJ2-1; the D call may be TRBD1 or TRBD2 (6 bases each). V dropped 1 base and J dropped 4 bases, with 11 bases sitting between them. The germline V gene encodes CDR1 LGHNA and CDR2 YNFKEQ. The CDR3 has 15 residues. The CDR3 DNA reads as TGTGCCAGCAGCCAAGGGGGGGCCTGGTACAATGAGCAGTTCTTC. Translating it yields CASSQGGAWYNEQFF.

The chain recombines TRBV2 with TRBJ1-2; D not resolved. The ends were cut back, 5 bases at V and 2 bases at J, with 12 bases in the middle. Germline-derived CDR1 and CDR2 are SNHLY and FYNNEI. The CDR3 covers 14 residues. Here the CDR3 reads CASSSGSVNYGYTF. CDR3 bases: TGTGCCAGCAGTTCGGGGTCGGTAAACTATGGCTACACCTTC.